The entry that follows covers one T cell receptor beta chain sequence. This clone has more than one count but fewer than ten. Which antigen it targets is not known. The input lacks base qualities; no much larger clone sits a single base away. The immunoSEQ multiplex PCR assay was used to generate TCR libraries, with TCR-beta and/or TCR-alpha/delta assays applied to each sample. The Illumina high-throughput platform was used to sequence the amplified TCR libraries. The published analysis was carried out like this. Clustering and dimensionality reduction were performed using pairwise TCRdist distances among GMM-specific receptors from ex vivo sorted or in vitro expanded T cells. Each clinical repertoire received a mean NN-distance score, defined as the average TCRdist to the nearest 10% of tetramer-positive reference sequences. GEM TCR motif frequency was calculated as the fraction of unique TCRs that matched known GEM sequences by V/J usage and CDR3 length. Linear discriminant analysis with leave-one-out cross-validation, implemented in scikit-learn, was used to classify active tuberculosis. Entries here come from immuneACCESS through TCRdb and include only in-frame sequences with V and J called. Some clones fail to appear in such tables; in the studies checked, an unresolved V gene covers under half of the shortfall, and the cause of the remainder is unknown. The V and J calls and clone size come from that table; D and trimming were worked out from the DNA. The sample records over 30,000 clones, 70% to 90% of which are singletons. Almost 5.5% of the sample lies in the top ten.

The sample comes from a study of T cells in tuberculosis (dated by TCRdb to 2016 to 2019). About the full investigation: The study combined CD1B tetramers and high-throughput TCR immunosequencing to characterize T cells specific for the mycobacterial lipid antigen glucose monomycolate (GMM). Active tuberculosis patient PBMC were archived before or within 7 days of starting standard anti-tuberculosis treatment. A South African clinical cohort compared IGRA-negative adolescents, IGRA-positive adolescents with latent tuberculosis and adults with active tuberculosis, about ten per group.

From the cysteine up to the phenylalanine, the CDR3 has a length of 12 residues. The CDR3 DNA has 36 bases and is translated from base 1. In the germline V gene, CDR1 corresponds to MGHDK and CDR2 to SYGVNS. Trimming removed 6 bases from V and 5 bases from J, leaving 10 bases between the germline ends. The sample's time point label, decoded: new active TB diagnosis, blood taken before or within 7 days of starting treatment. The active tuberculosis patients were newly diagnosed, HIV-seronegative South African adults aged 18 years or older. Active tuberculosis was confirmed by positive sputum smear microscopy and/or positive M. tuberculosis culture. Immunosequencing of unsorted cryopreserved PBMC covered, on average, about 93,000 T cells per clinical donor. Overall study results and their limits: Using GEM motif frequencies, a classifier achieved roughly 72% accuracy, whereas a classifier built on the diverse GMM-specific repertoire got to around 86% accuracy (AUROC 0.90). Shorter CDR3-alpha lengths in active tuberculosis patients partly drove the smaller NN-distances, and the TCR-beta difference was not statistically significant. Compared with IGRA-negative controls, TCR-alpha repertoires from active tuberculosis had smaller mean NN-distances to GMM-specific TCRs, which suggests that these TCRs underwent clonal expansion. Clinical samples were chosen by availability of cryopreserved specimens, and active tuberculosis cases were adults while controls were adolescents.

The chain is assembled from TRBV25-1 and TRBJ1-1; there is no confident call for the D gene. This TCR derives from an adult with tuberculosis. The source material was PBMCs, sampled at tuberculosis diagnosis. The CDR3 corresponds to CASREGGTEAFF. The DNA sequence reads TGTGCCAGCAGGGAGGGAGGGACTGAAGCTTTCTTT.